The entry below describes one TCR beta chain. As originally analysed: Estimation of nucleated cell counts was performed using reference gene primer amplification. Sequenced by immunoSEQ multiplex PCR; TCRdb stores in-frame clones only, minus some. That table gives V, J and clone size, and the DNA gave D and trimming. Seen here are more than 45,000 clones, around 89% observed once, and the top ten hold roughly 1.4%. CDR3 length: 13 residues. V trimming: 6 bases; J trimming: 13 bases; junction bases outside the gene matches: 12. Germline CDR1 is SGHRS and CDR2 is YFSETQ. The data were obtained in a study of blood T cell repertoires in COVID-19. Looking at the study overall: COVID-19 samples collected from the United States, Italy and Spain covered acute and convalescent phases. T cells, B-cell-depleted T cells, or PBMCs provided the cDNA or gDNA that served as material.

The receptor was isolated from a man in his sixties with acute or convalescent COVID-19. The V and J genes are TRBV5-1 and TRBJ2-3; 9 bases are shared with TRBD1. Material for sequencing was peripheral blood. CDR3 sequence reads: CASTVTGGSVKYF. CDR3 nucleotide sequence: TGCGCCAGCACAGTGACAGGGGGATCTGTAAAGTATTTT. Using reference TRBV5-1 and TRBJ2-3 for the parts outside the CDR3, the full variable domain is KAGVTQTPRYLIKTRGQQVTLSCSPISGHRSVSWYQQTPGQGLQFLFEYFSETQRNKGNFPGRFSGRQFSNSRSEMNVSTLELGDSALYLCASTVTGGSVKYFGPGTRLTVL.